A single sample is the source of the 19 T cell receptor beta chains below, sequenced in a study of T cell repertoires in cytomegalovirus infection (dated by TCRdb to between 2018 and 2021). Sequencing took place on an Illumina HiSeq 1500. The public reads were reanalyzed by TCRdb: fastp trimming at Q25, MiXCR alignment, in-frame beta chains only. Records with the same CDR3 protein are collapsed into one entry carrying the most frequent genes and DNA. The sample table shows about 320,000 distinct CDR3 sequences, and over 7.5% are seen once. The ten largest account for roughly 4.5% of the sample. Sequenced sample: PBMCs. Source of these receptors: a human donor in good health (CMV status not recorded). Some clones in this sample may be carry-over from other donors' samples.

This clonotype occurred a few times. J is TRBJ1-2 and V is TRBV29-1; possible D gene TRBD1, 6 bases. V lost 5 bases, J lost 4 bases, and 17 bases lay in between. The CDR3 runs to 14 residues. Germline loops: CDR1 SQVTM, CDR2 ANQGSEA. CDR3 nucleotides: TGCAGCGTTTCGACGGGGGCGCACGGCTATGGCTACACCTTC. It codes for CSVSTGAHGYGYTF. Full variable domain (missing parts from reference TRBV29-1 and TRBJ1-2): SAVISQKPSRDICQRGTSLTIQCQVDSQVTMMFWYRQQPGQSLTLIATANQGSEATYESGFVIDKFPISRPNLTFSTLTVSNMSPEDSSIYLCSVSTGAHGYGYTFGSGTRLTVV.

This clonotype was observed a few times. V gene TRBV4-2 combines with J gene TRBJ2-7, with D possibly matching TRBD2 (6 bases). The length of the CDR3 is 15 residues. The germline CDR1 and CDR2 sequences are LGHNA and YNFKEQ. The V end was cut by 0 bases, the J end by 3 bases, with 12 bases between. CDR3 coding DNA: TGTGCCAGCAGCCAAGACGAGGAGGGCAGCTACGAGCAGTACTTC. It codes for CASSQDEEGSYEQYF.

This clonotype was counted ten times or more. The chain couples TRBV20-1 to TRBJ2-4; 9 positions match TRBD2. The CDR3 spans 17 residues. With V trimmed by 0 bases and J by 2 bases, 8 bases remained unmatched. Per germline, CDR1 DFQATT and CDR2 SNEGSKA (reference sequence). CDR3 protein: CSARDRESGRTKNIQYF. The CDR3 coding sequence is TGCAGTGCTAGAGATAGGGAAAGCGGGAGGACCAAAAACATTCAGTACTTC.

This clonotype was observed many times. The J gene is TRBJ1-3, the V gene TRBV7-2; D ambiguous. The CDR3 contains 12 residues. V was trimmed by 5 bases and J by 4 bases, leaving 6 bases between them. Germline V gives CDR1 SGHTA, CDR2 FQGNSA. The CDR3 DNA reads as TGTGCCAGCAGCAGGGCCGGAAACACCATATATTTT. It specifies CASSRAGNTIYF.

The table lists this clonotype with many counts. This rearrangement joins TRBV7-2 to TRBJ2-2; D is possibly TRBD2 (7 bases). Germline V CDR1 and CDR2: SGHTA, FQGNSA. CDR3 length: 14 amino acids. V lost 3 bases and J 6 bases, leaving 11 bases between the germline ends. CDR3 bases: TGTGCCAGCAGCTTCAGGGGAGGGGCCGGGGAGCTGTTTTTT. This translates into CASSFRGGAGELFF.

The V call is TRBV4-3, the J call TRBJ2-6, with D possibly being TRBD1 (6 bases). The germline gives CDR1 LGHNA, CDR2 YSLEER. The CDR3 loop spans 19 amino acids. V was trimmed by 2 bases and J by 1 base, leaving 18 bases between them. As DNA, the CDR3 is TGCGCCAGCAGCCAAAGCCTCCGGGGACACCCTTCTGGGGCCAACGTCCTGACTTTC. It yields the protein CASSQSLRGHPSGANVLTF.

In this sample, this clonotype turned up a few times. The chain has TRBV12-3 or TRBV12-4 and TRBJ1-1; no definite D call. CDR3 size: 11 residues. V lost 6 bases and J 8 bases, leaving 10 bases between the germline ends. The CDR3 bases are TGTGCCAGCAGCCGAGGGAAAGAAGCTTTCTTT. This sequence encodes CASSRGKEAFF.

The chain uses TRBV19 and TRBJ2-1, with TRBD2 identical over 12 bases. This CDR3 spans 16 amino acids. The trim removed 5 bases at V and 8 bases at J, leaving 10 bases unmatched. CDR1 is LNHDA, CDR2 SQIVND, per germline (reference sequence). For the CDR3, the DNA is TGTGCCAGTAGTGCCCTTCTAGCGGGAGGGCTGGATGAGCAGTTCTTC. It yields the protein CASSALLAGGLDEQFF.

The V gene is TRBV10-3, the J gene TRBJ2-7; D is undetermined. Germline V gene data show CDR1 as ENHRY and CDR2 as SYGVKD. The CDR3 length is 13 residues. Trimming took 3 bases from V and 0 from J, leaving 6 bases between them. CDR3 sequence reads: CAISEQSSYEQYF. DNA of the CDR3: TGTGCCATCAGTGAACAGAGCTCCTACGAGCAGTACTTC.

The sample holds many counts of this clonotype. This chain joins TRBV28 and TRBJ1-2; D is ambiguous. Trimming removed 5 bases from V and 8 bases from J, with 21 bases in between. This CDR3 contains 15 residues. The germline V gene encodes CDR1 MDHEN and CDR2 SYDVKM. The CDR3 loop is CASSAAWKATWGYTF. CDR3 nucleotide sequence: TGTGCCAGCAGTGCCGCCTGGAAAGCCACTTGGGGCTACACCTTC.

This rearrangement joins TRBV2 to TRBJ2-3; 12 nucleotides match TRBD2. The V gene's germline CDR1 is SNHLY and CDR2 FYNNEI. V lost 9 bases and J lost 6; bases outside the gene matches: 7. The CDR3 extends over 14 amino acids. CDR3 in DNA: TGTGCCAGTCCGAGACTAGCGGGAGAGGATACGCAGTATTTT. Translating it yields CASPRLAGEDTQYF. Combining the CDR3 with reference TRBV2 and TRBJ2-3 gives the whole variable domain EPEVTQTPSHQVTQMGQEVILRCVPISNHLYFYWYRQILGQKVEFLVSFYNNEISEKSEIFDDQFSVERPDGSNFTLKIRSTKLEDSAMYFCASPRLAGEDTQYFGPGTRLTVL.

In its sample, this clonotype was seen a few times. This sequence joins TRBV5-4 and TRBJ2-1; 13 bases line up with TRBD2. Germline trimming cut 4 bases from V and 0 bases from J; bases unmatched to any gene: 4. Per germline, CDR1 SGHNT and CDR2 YYREEE (reference sequence). CDR3 length: 17 residues. CDR3 DNA sequence: TGTGCCAGCAGCCCTCGGACTAGCGGGAGCTCCTACAATGAGCAGTTCTTC. Amino acid sequence: CASSPRTSGSSYNEQFF.

This clonotype was seen at least ten times. The J gene is TRBJ1-2, the V gene TRBV10-2; D call uncertain. The CDR3 spans 12 residues. CDR1 and CDR2 from the germline V gene are WSHSY and SAAADI. V gave up 4 bases and J gave up 8 bases, with 11 bases separating them. CDR3 in amino acids: CASSAGRPGYTF. The CDR3 nucleotides are TGCGCCAGCAGTGCTGGACGTCCCGGCTACACCTTC.

The chain combines TRBV4-3 with TRBJ1-4, with D possibly matching TRBD1 (6 bases). Germline loops: CDR1 LGHNA, CDR2 YSLEER. The V gene lost 7 bases and the J gene lost 7 bases, with 19 bases spanning the gap. CDR3 length equals 15 residues. CDR3 in amino acids: CASTPGQTSGEKLFF. The CDR3 DNA reads as TGCGCCAGCACGCCTGGACAGACTAGCGGTGAAAAACTGTTTTTT.

The V call is TRBV7-9, the J call TRBJ2-3; 12 positions match TRBD2. Trimming took 5 bases from V and 5 from J; bases not matched to a gene: 8. CDR1 and CDR2 from the germline V gene are SEHNR and FQNEAQ (reference sequence). The CDR3 runs 16 residues. CDR3 nucleotide sequence: TGTGCCAGCAGCCTGAGACTAGCGGGGGCCCGAGATACGCAGTATTTT. The encoded protein is CASSLRLAGARDTQYF.

This clonotype was counted at least ten times. The chain couples TRBV6-1 to TRBJ1-6; D is possibly TRBD1 (5 bases). Trimming shortened V by 4 bases and J by 10 bases, and 17 bases separated the two germline ends. CDR1 is MNHNS, CDR2 SASEGT, per germline. This CDR3 contains 15 residues. CDR3 region: CASSGGTNPSSPLHF. CDR3 bases: TGTGCCAGCAGTGGCGGGACGAATCCGTCGTCACCCCTCCACTTT.

The rearrangement joins TRBV6-5 to TRBJ1-2, with 12 bases matching TRBD1. The CDR3 sequence is 14 residues long. The V gene end was trimmed by 2 bases and the J gene end by 6 bases; junction bases not matched to a gene: 1. Germline CDR1 reads MNHEY; CDR2 reads SVGAGI. CDR3 sequence (DNA): TGTGCCAGCAGTTACGGGGACAGGGGGCATGGCTACACCTTC. Translating it yields CASSYGDRGHGYTF.

This clonotype occurred many times. The chain has TRBV6-1 and TRBJ1-2; maybe TRBD1 (5 bases). This CDR3 has 13 residues. Germline V gene sequence: CDR1 MNHNS, CDR2 SASEGT. V lost 5 bases, J lost 8 bases, and 15 bases lay in between. CDR3 protein: CASSPYRTPGYTF. The CDR3 DNA reads as TGTGCCAGCAGTCCTTACAGGACGCCAGGCTACACCTTC.

This sequence joins TRBV27 and TRBJ2-7; 8 nucleotides line up with TRBD2. The trim removed 3 bases at V and 2 bases at J, leaving 9 bases unmatched. From germline, CDR1 is MNHEY and CDR2 SMNVEV (reference sequence). The CDR3 loop spans 16 amino acids. The CDR3 spells CASSFFPGGATYEQYF. In nucleotides, the CDR3 is TGTGCCAGCAGTTTTTTTCCGGGAGGGGCGACCTACGAGCAGTACTTC.